This T cell receptor beta chain is from a study of cytomegalovirus exposure and HLA in healthy donors. Across the study: The early release's HLA-typed donors yielded 78 million or so unique TCRs.

In the PCR, 60 Vbeta and 13 Jbeta primers were used. Data came from immunoSEQ multiplex PCR; TCRdb stores just in-frame clones and leaves some out. The listing contains about 170,000 clones. V was pared by 2 bases and J by 5 bases, with 14 bases of the junction left unmatched. The CDR3 sequence is 18 residues long. Germline V gene sequence: CDR1 LNHDA, CDR2 SQIVND (reference sequence). The chain couples TRBV19 to TRBJ1-2, with TRBD1 matching 10 bases. This TCR came from a woman aged 18-29 years in good health and CMV-seropositive. Input material: PBMCs. The CDR3 bases are TGTGCCAGTAGTATACTGGAGGGACAGGGGACGAGAAGGTATGGCTACACCTTC. It encodes CASSILEGQGTRRYGYTF. The variable domain in full, with the rest retrieved from reference TRBV19 and TRBJ1-2, is DGGITQSPKYLFRKEGQNVTLSCEQNLNHDAMYWYRQDPGQGLRLIYYSQIVNDFQKGDIAEGYSVSREKKESFPLTVTSAQKNPTAFYLCASSILEGQGTRRYGYTFGSGTRLTVV.